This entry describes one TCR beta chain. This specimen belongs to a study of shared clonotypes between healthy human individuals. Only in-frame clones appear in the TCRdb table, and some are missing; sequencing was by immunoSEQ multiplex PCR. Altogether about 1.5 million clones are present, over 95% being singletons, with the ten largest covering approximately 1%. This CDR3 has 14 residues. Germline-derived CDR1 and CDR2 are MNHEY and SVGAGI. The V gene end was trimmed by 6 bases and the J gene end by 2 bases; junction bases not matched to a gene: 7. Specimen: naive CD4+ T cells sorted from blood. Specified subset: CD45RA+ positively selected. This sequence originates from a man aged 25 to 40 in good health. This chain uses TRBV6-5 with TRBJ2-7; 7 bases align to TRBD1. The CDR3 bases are TGTGCCAGCAGGAACCGGGACAGTACCTACGAGCAGTACTTC. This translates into CASRNRDSTYEQYF.